Presented here are 32 T cell receptor beta chains from one specimen sequenced in a study of radiotherapy plus CTLA-4 blockade in lung cancer. Sequencing used immunoSEQ multiplex PCR; TCRdb keeps in-frame clones, though not all of them. The table lists about 97,000 clones, about 70% of them singletons. Specimen: peripheral blood, collected from a patient treated with radiotherapy plus ipilimumab. These receptors were taken from a human donor with non-small cell lung cancer who had a partial response to radiotherapy plus ipilimumab. Some clones in this sample may be carry-over from other donors' samples.

V is TRBV19 and J is TRBJ1-1, with D perhaps TRBD1 (5 bases). This CDR3 contains 13 residues. Trimming removed 3 bases from V and 5 bases from J, with 10 bases in between. The germline V gene encodes CDR1 LNHDA and CDR2 SQIVND (reference sequence). The CDR3 region is CASSMRRGTEAFF. The CDR3 nucleotides are TGTGCCAGTAGTATGCGAAGGGGTACTGAAGCTTTCTTT.

The chain links TRBV19 to TRBJ2-1; D is possibly TRBD2 (5 bases). Germline values: CDR1 LNHDA, CDR2 SQIVND (reference sequence). The CDR3 has 14 amino acids. Trimming cost V 2 bases and J 6 bases, with 11 bases left between them. This chain's CDR3 is CASSIRRTGNEQFF. The CDR3 coding sequence is TGTGCCAGTAGTATAAGGAGGACCGGCAATGAGCAGTTCTTC. Full variable domain (remainder filled in from reference TRBV19 and TRBJ2-1): DGGITQSPKYLFRKEGQNVTLSCEQNLNHDAMYWYRQDPGQGLRLIYYSQIVNDFQKGDIAEGYSVSREKKESFPLTVTSAQKNPTAFYLCASSIRRTGNEQFFGPGTRLTVL.

This clone is a singleton in its sample. The chain employs TRBV7-9 and TRBJ2-1, with a possible D match to TRBD1 (6 bases). The V gene lost 5 bases and the J gene lost 5 bases, with 10 bases spanning the gap. The CDR3 contains 13 residues. CDR1 and CDR2 from the germline V gene are SEHNR and FQNEAQ (reference sequence). The CDR3 is CASSRGQHNEQFF. The DNA of the CDR3 is TGTGCCAGCAGCCGGGGACAACACAATGAGCAGTTCTTC.

The chain joins TRBV7-9 to TRBJ1-2; TRBD1 is a possible D gene (6 bases). Trimming took off 5 bases at V and 7 bases at J, with 20 bases between the two ends. The germline V gene encodes CDR1 SEHNR and CDR2 FQNEAQ (reference sequence). The CDR3 is 15 amino acids. The CDR3: CASSAGQILTIGYTF. The CDR3 DNA reads as TGTGCCAGCAGCGCCGGACAGATTCTGACTATTGGCTACACCTTC.

The chain is built from TRBV10-3 and TRBJ1-3; D is perhaps TRBD1 (6 bases). In germline, CDR1 is ENHRY, CDR2 SYGVKD. Trimming pared 5 bases from V and 8 bases from J, leaving 16 bases between. This CDR3 is 14 amino acids long. The CDR3 DNA follows: TGTGCCATCAGTTTAGCAGGGGTCCCCCACACCATATATTTT. Its protein is CAISLAGVPHTIYF.

The rearrangement uses TRBV7-9 and TRBJ1-2; D is perhaps TRBD1 (6 bases). Trimming took off 5 bases at V and 1 base at J, with 14 bases between the two ends. This CDR3 contains 15 residues. Germline assignment: CDR1 SEHNR and CDR2 FQNEAQ (reference sequence). The CDR3 sequence: CASSPGQPLNYGYTF. CDR3 bases: TGTGCCAGCAGCCCCGGACAGCCGCTTAACTATGGCTACACCTTC.

The genes are TRBV4-2 and TRBJ2-7, with D possibly TRBD2 on 6 matching bases. This CDR3 is 15 amino acids long. V gave up 4 bases and J gave up 0 bases, with 13 bases separating them. Looked up from germline, CDR1 is LGHNA and CDR2 is YNFKEQ. CDR3 residues: CASSPRAGSSYEQYF. The CDR3 DNA follows: TGTGCCAGCAGCCCGAGGGCGGGGAGCTCCTACGAGCAGTACTTC.

The genes are TRBV5-1 and TRBJ2-7, with unresolved D. The CDR3 is 14 residues long. From germline, CDR1 is SGHRS and CDR2 YFSETQ. V was trimmed by 3 bases and J by 1 base, leaving 11 bases between them. DNA of the CDR3: TGCGCCAGCAGCTCCGGTGTCTTGTCCTACGAGCAGTACTTC. The encoded protein is CASSSGVLSYEQYF. The full variable domain, completed using reference TRBV5-1 and TRBJ2-7, is KAGVTQTPRYLIKTRGQQVTLSCSPISGHRSVSWYQQTPGQGLQFLFEYFSETQRNKGNFPGRFSGRQFSNSRSEMNVSTLELGDSALYLCASSSGVLSYEQYFGPGTRLTVT.

This chain joins TRBV7-3 and TRBJ2-3, with a weak D call TRBD1 (5 bases). Trimming shortened V by 3 bases and J by 4 bases, and 14 bases separated the two germline ends. There are 15 residues in the CDR3. Germline values: CDR1 SGHTA, CDR2 FQGTGA. CDR3 sequence (DNA): TGTGCCAGCAGCTTGGGCGGCATACAGGCAGATACGCAGTATTTT. It specifies CASSLGGIQADTQYF. The full variable domain, its missing parts supplied by reference TRBV7-3 and TRBJ2-3, is GAGVSQTPSNKVTEKGKYVELRCDPISGHTALYWYRQSLGQGPEFLIYFQGTGAADDSGLPNDRFFAVRPEGSVSTLKIQRTERGDSAVYLCASSLGGIQADTQYFGPGTRLTVL.

The chain is built from TRBV29-1 and TRBJ2-7; TRBD1 aligns across 7 bases. The V and J ends lost 7 bases and 3 bases, in that order; junction bases with no gene match: 6. Germline V gene lookup returns CDR1 SQVTM and CDR2 ANQGSEA. The CDR3 runs 12 residues. The chain's CDR3 is CSAGRTGYEQYF. In nucleotides, the CDR3 is TGCAGCGCCGGGCGGACAGGCTACGAGCAGTACTTC.

The chain joins TRBV21-1 to TRBJ2-5; the D call in the table, TRBD1, was not verified against the DNA. TRBV21-1 has pseudogene status. The CDR3 contains 14 residues. CDR3 nucleotide sequence: TGTGCCAGCAGCAGGGGACAGCTCCAAGAGACCCAGTACTTC. Protein: CASSRGQLQETQYF.

V and J are TRBV5-1 and TRBJ1-4; D is uncertain. V was clipped by 0 bases and J by 4 bases, with 7 bases between them. This CDR3 has 14 amino acids. Germline lookup yields CDR1 SGHRS and CDR2 YFSETQ. The CDR3 DNA reads TGCGCCAGCAGCTTGGGAGGAGGTAATGAAAAACTGTTTTTT. Translation: CASSLGGGNEKLFF.

The chain joins TRBV6-5 to TRBJ2-3; 7 bases fit TRBD1. The CDR3 runs 15 residues. Germline lookup yields CDR1 MNHEY and CDR2 SVGAGI. J lost 5 bases, V lost 4 bases, and 9 bases had no gene match. Written as DNA, the CDR3 is TGTGCCAGCAGTTCGGGACAGCGATTACGAGATACGCAGTATTTT. Translating gives CASSSGQRLRDTQYF.

This chain joins TRBV11-3 and TRBJ2-1, with a possible D match to TRBD1 (5 bases). The germline V gene encodes CDR1 SGHNT and CDR2 YENEEA. The V end lost 4 bases, the J end lost 13 bases, and 23 bases lay between the germline ends. The CDR3 covers 15 residues. This chain's CDR3 is CASSYRSGAGRVQFF. DNA of the CDR3: TGTGCCAGCAGCTACAGGAGTGGGGCCGGTAGGGTCCAGTTCTTC.

The chain uses TRBV6-6 and TRBJ2-3; 14 nucleotides agree with TRBD2. This CDR3 contains 16 residues. Germline values: CDR1 MNHNY, CDR2 SVGAGI (reference sequence). Trimming cost V 8 bases and J 6 bases; bases outside gene matches: 10. CDR3 protein: CASLRGTSGSVDTQYF. CDR3 nucleotide sequence: TGTGCCAGCCTTAGGGGGACTAGCGGGAGCGTGGATACGCAGTATTTT.

In nucleotides, the CDR3 is TGTGCCAGTAGTACCTCAGGGGGCGTTACGGCACCCCTCCACTTT. Its protein product is CASSTSGGVTAPLHF. This sequence joins TRBV19 and TRBJ1-6; 8 bases align to TRBD1. The germline V gene encodes CDR1 LNHDA and CDR2 SQIVND (reference sequence). The CDR3 sequence is 15 residues long. J lost 11 bases, V lost 4 bases, and 10 bases had no gene match.

This clone was seen a few times. The chain uses TRBV7-2 and TRBJ2-1; weak D call: TRBD1 (6 bases). This CDR3 has 15 residues. CDR1 is SGHTA, CDR2 FQGNSA, per germline. V was pared by 1 base and J by 6 bases, with 13 bases between. The CDR3 protein is CASSLGGIRGNEQFF. CDR3 coding DNA: TGTGCCAGCAGCTTAGGGGGAATCAGGGGCAATGAGCAGTTCTTC. The entire variable domain, with the rest obtained from reference TRBV7-2 and TRBJ2-1, is as follows: GAGVSQSPSNKVTEKGKDVELRCDPISGHTALYWYRQSLGQGLEFLIYFQGNSAPDKSGLPSDRFSAERTGGSVSTLTIQRTQQEDSAVYLCASSLGGIRGNEQFFGPGTRLTVL.

CDR3 nucleotide sequence: TGTGCCAGCAGCAGCAGGGGGCATGGGGCCAACGTCCTGACTTTC. It specifies CASSSRGHGANVLTF. The gene calls are TRBV11-2 and TRBJ2-6; 8 bases agree with TRBD1. V gave up 5 bases and J gave up 3 bases; unmatched junction bases: 3. CDR1 and CDR2 from the germline V gene are SGHAT and FQNNGV. This CDR3 is 15 amino acids long.

There are a few counts of this clone. The chain employs TRBV7-9 and TRBJ2-1, with 9 bases fitting TRBD2. Unmatched junction bases numbered 15, after V lost 5 bases and J lost 7 bases. This CDR3 contains 17 residues. Germline V CDR1 and CDR2: SEHNR, FQNEAQ (reference sequence). The DNA for the CDR3 is TGTGCCAGCAGCCGAGGAGGGCGGCGGGAGGGCCCAAATGAGCAGTTCTTC. This codes for CASSRGGRREGPNEQFF.

This chain links TRBV7-2 with TRBJ2-6, with D maybe TRBD1 (6 bases). Germline CDR1 is SGHTA and CDR2 is FQGNSA. This CDR3 comprises 18 residues. The V and J ends lost 1 base and 0 bases respectively, with 13 bases between them. CDR3 protein: CASSLGGQLSSGANVLTF. CDR3 nucleotides: TGTGCCAGCAGCTTAGGAGGACAGCTCAGCTCTGGGGCCAACGTCCTGACTTTC. The complete variable domain, with remaining parts taken from reference TRBV7-2 and TRBJ2-6, reads GAGVSQSPSNKVTEKGKDVELRCDPISGHTALYWYRQSLGQGLEFLIYFQGNSAPDKSGLPSDRFSAERTGGSVSTLTIQRTQQEDSAVYLCASSLGGQLSSGANVLTFGAGSRLTVL.

A few counts support this clone. The junction and the germline gene differ at one end; a read error may be behind it. Other DNA variants within this sample encode the same CDR3. The chain is built from TRBV6-6 and TRBJ2-7; 9 bases line up with TRBD2. CDR1 and CDR2 from the germline V gene are MNHNY and SVGAGI (reference sequence). The CDR3 is made up of 16 amino acids. As DNA, the CDR3 is TGCGCCAGCAGTCCCACTCTAGCGGGGAACTCCTACGAGCAGTACTTC. It translates to CASSPTLAGNSYEQYF.

The chain has TRBV19 and TRBJ1-1; 8 bases agree with TRBD1. V gave up 3 bases and J gave up 8 bases; unmatched junction bases: 8. The germline CDR1 and CDR2 sequences are LNHDA and SQIVND (reference sequence). The CDR3 extends over 14 amino acids. DNA of the CDR3: TGTGCCAGTAGTATCCAGGGGGCATGGCCCGAAGCTTTCTTT. Translated: CASSIQGAWPEAFF.

The chain combines TRBV28 with TRBJ1-2; no reliable D call. The CDR3 loop spans 11 amino acids. CDR1 and CDR2 (germline): MDHEN, SYDVKM. The CDR3 loop reads CGARANYGYTF. In DNA, the CDR3 is TGTGGTGCCCGGGCTAACTATGGCTACACCTTC.

There are a few counts of this clone. This chain links TRBV21-1 with TRBJ1-3. TRBV21-1 is termed a pseudogene. The CDR3 runs to 16 residues. Here the CDR3 reads CASSGEGESSGNTIYF. CDR3 coding DNA: TGTGCCAGCAGCGGGGAGGGGGAGAGCTCTGGAAACACCATATATTTT.

J is TRBJ2-5 and V is TRBV5-6; 15 positions agree with TRBD2. V shed 4 bases and J 9 bases; nucleotides not matched to a gene: 13. The CDR3 extends over 17 amino acids. Germline-derived CDR1 and CDR2 are SGHDT and YYEEEE. CDR3: CASSPTAGTSGRSAQYF. CDR3 sequence (DNA): TGTGCCAGCAGCCCTACGGCGGGGACTAGCGGGAGGTCAGCCCAGTACTTC.

The chain combines TRBV18 with TRBJ1-5; tentative D call: TRBD1 (6 bases). Germline V gene sequence: CDR1 KGHSH, CDR2 LQKENI. This CDR3 is 14 amino acids long. Between the trimmed V and J ends, which lost 6 bases and 4 bases, there was a span of 13 bases. The CDR3 nucleotides read TGTGCCAGCTCTCGTTCAGGGGCGAATCAGCCCCAGCATTTT. Translating gives CASSRSGANQPQHF.

The V and J genes are TRBV7-3 and TRBJ2-2, with TRBD1 as a possible D gene (6 bases). This CDR3 spans 16 amino acids. V was shortened by 2 bases and J by 1 base, with 11 bases between the two germline ends. The V gene's germline CDR1 is SGHTA and CDR2 FQGTGA. The CDR3 coding sequence is TGTGCCAGCAGCTTATTCAACAGGGTGAACACCGGGGAGCTGTTTTTT. This encodes CASSLFNRVNTGELFF.

The CDR3 loop reads CASSLGSLRGNNEQFF. CDR3 in DNA: TGCGCCAGCAGCTTGGGGTCGTTGCGGGGGAACAATGAGCAGTTCTTC. The genes are TRBV5-1 and TRBJ2-1; 7 bases agree with TRBD2. Trimming removed 0 bases from V and 5 bases from J; junction bases left unmatched: 8. Germline V gives CDR1 SGHRS, CDR2 YFSETQ. This CDR3 has 16 residues.

The chain is built from TRBV28 and TRBJ2-2; D is possibly TRBD1 (5 bases). CDR3 length: 14 residues. Deletions cut 3 bases from V and 4 bases from J, with 9 bases between. CDR1 and CDR2 from the germline V gene are MDHEN and SYDVKM. As DNA, the CDR3 is TGTGCCAGCAGTTTCTACAGGACCACCGGGGAGCTGTTTTTT. This gives the protein CASSFYRTTGELFF.

This chain joins TRBV29-1 and TRBJ1-1; D possibly corresponds to TRBD1 (5 bases). This CDR3 is 13 amino acids long. V lost 6 bases, J lost 1 base, and 12 bases lay in between. Germline V gene data show CDR1 as SQVTM and CDR2 as ANQGSEA. The CDR3 sequence: CSVGGHGNTEAFF. The CDR3 DNA sequence: TGCAGCGTGGGTGGACATGGGAACACTGAAGCTTTCTTT.

The chain joins TRBV5-4 to TRBJ1-1; D remains ambiguous. V lost 6 bases to trimming and J lost 10 bases, with 19 bases between them. This CDR3 is built from 13 residues. CDR1 and CDR2 (germline): SGHNT, YYREEE (reference sequence). The CDR3 bases are TGTGCCAGCAAACCCACCGGTCTTTCGGGAGCTTTCTTT. This sequence encodes CASKPTGLSGAFF. The full variable domain, its missing parts supplied by reference TRBV5-4 and TRBJ1-1, is ETGVTQSPTHLIKTRGQQVTLRCSSQSGHNTVSWYQQALGQGPQFIFQYYREEENGRGNFPPRFSGLQFPNYSSELNVNALELDDSALYLCASKPTGLSGAFFGQGTRLTVV.

V and J are TRBV2 and TRBJ2-7; TRBD2 aligns across 7 bases. Trimming removed 6 bases from V and 4 bases from J; junction bases left unmatched: 9. Germline CDR1 SNHLY, CDR2 FYNNEI. CDR3 length: 14 residues. CDR3 sequence reads: CASRSRAGLYEQYF. The CDR3 DNA is TGTGCCAGCAGGAGTAGAGCGGGGTTATACGAGCAGTACTTC.